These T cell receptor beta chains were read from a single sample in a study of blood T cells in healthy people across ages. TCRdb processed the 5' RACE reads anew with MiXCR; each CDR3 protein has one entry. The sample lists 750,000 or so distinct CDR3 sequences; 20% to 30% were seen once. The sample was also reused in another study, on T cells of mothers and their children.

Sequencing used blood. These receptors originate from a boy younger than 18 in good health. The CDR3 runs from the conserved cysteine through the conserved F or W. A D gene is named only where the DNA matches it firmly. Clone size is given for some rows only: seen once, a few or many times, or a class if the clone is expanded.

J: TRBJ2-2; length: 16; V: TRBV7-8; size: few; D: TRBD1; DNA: TGTGCCAGCAGCACGCTAGGACAGGGTAACACCGGGGAGCTGTTTTTT; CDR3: CASSTLGQGNTGELFF
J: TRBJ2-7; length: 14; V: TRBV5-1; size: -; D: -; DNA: TGCGCCAGCAGCCGCGAGGGGGGGGTCAACGAGCAGTACTTC; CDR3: CASSREGGVNEQYF
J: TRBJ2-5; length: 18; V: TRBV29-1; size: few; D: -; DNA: TGCAGCGTTGAAGATTTCCATGGTGGGTGGAGAGGAAGGGAGACCCAGTACTTC; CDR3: CSVEDFHGGWRGRETQYF
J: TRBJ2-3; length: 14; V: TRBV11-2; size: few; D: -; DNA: TGTGCCAGCAGCACCGGACAACTCACAGATACGCAGTATTTT; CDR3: CASSTGQLTDTQYF
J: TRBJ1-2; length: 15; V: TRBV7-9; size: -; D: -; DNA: TGTGCCAGCAGCCCCTATACGGAAAGGGCCTATGGCTACACCTTC; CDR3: CASSPYTERAYGYTF
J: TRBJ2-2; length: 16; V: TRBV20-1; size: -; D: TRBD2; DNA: TGCAGTGCTAGAACCAGCGGGGGGCCGTCCGACCGGGAGCTGTTTTTT; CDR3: CSARTSGGPSDRELFF
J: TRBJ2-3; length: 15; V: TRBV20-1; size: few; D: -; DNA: TGCAGTGCTAAGATAAGCGGACGATACACAGATACGCAGTATTTT; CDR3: CSAKISGRYTDTQYF
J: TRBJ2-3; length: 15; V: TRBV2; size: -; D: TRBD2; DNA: TGTGCCAGCAGTGATACTAGCGGGGTTATAAATACGCAGTATTTT; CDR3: CASSDTSGVINTQYF
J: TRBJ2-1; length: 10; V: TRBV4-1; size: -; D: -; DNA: TGCGCCAGCAGCCACGGTGAGCAGTTCTTC; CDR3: CASSHGEQFF
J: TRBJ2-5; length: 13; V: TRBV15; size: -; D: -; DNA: TGTGCCACCAGGGACGGGGTTCGGGAGACCCAGTACTTC; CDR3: CATRDGVRETQYF
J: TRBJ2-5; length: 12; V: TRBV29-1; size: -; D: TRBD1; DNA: TGCAGCGCCGAGACAGGGCGGGAGACCCAGTACTTC; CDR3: CSAETGRETQYF
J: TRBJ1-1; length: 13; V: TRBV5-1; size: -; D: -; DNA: TGCGCCAGCAGCTTGGAGCCGAACACTGAAGCTTTCTTT; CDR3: CASSLEPNTEAFF
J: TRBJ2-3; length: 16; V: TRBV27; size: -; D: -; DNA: TGTGCCAGCAGTTCGGAGGGACCTATTAGCACAGATACGCAGTATTTT; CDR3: CASSSEGPISTDTQYF
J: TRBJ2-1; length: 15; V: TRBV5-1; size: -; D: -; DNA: TGCGCCAGCGGTTCGGGGTCGAGCTCCTACAATGAGCAGTTCTTC; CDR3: CASGSGSSSYNEQFF
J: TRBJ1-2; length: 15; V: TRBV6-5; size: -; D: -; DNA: TGTGCCAGCAGTTCCCCGGGGGAGGTGAACTATGGCTACACCTTC; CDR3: CASSSPGEVNYGYTF
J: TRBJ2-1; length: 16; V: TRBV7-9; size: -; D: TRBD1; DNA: TGTGCCAGCAGCCTAACCGGGACAGGGTTCTACAATGAGCAGTTCTTC; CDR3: CASSLTGTGFYNEQFF
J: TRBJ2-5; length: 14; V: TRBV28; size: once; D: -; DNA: TGTGCCAGCAGTTTTCGGTCCAGGGGAGAGACCCAGTACTTC; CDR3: CASSFRSRGETQYF
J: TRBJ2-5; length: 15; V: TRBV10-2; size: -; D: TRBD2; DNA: TGCGCCAGCAGTCTTAGCGGGGGCACCCAAGAGACCCAGTACTTC; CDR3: CASSLSGGTQETQYF
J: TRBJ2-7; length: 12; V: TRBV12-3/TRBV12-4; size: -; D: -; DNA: TGTGCCAGCAGTCAGACTAGTTCCGAGCAGTACTTC; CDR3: CASSQTSSEQYF
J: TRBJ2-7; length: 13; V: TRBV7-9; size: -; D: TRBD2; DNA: TGTGCCAGCAGCATCGGACTAGACTACGAGCAGTACTTC; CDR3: CASSIGLDYEQYF
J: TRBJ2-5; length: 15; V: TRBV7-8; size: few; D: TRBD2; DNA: TGTGCCAGCAGCTTAATAGCGGGTGACAAAGAGACCCAGTACTTC; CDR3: CASSLIAGDKETQYF
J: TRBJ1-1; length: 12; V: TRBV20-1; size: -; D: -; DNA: TGCAGTGCTAGGTCAGGGTCTCGTGAAGCTTTCTTT; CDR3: CSARSGSREAFF
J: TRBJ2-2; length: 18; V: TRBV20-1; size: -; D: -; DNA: TGCAGTGCTAGAGCACCGCCCAGGGGGGTAGTGGGCACCGGGGAGCTGTTTTTT; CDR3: CSARAPPRGVVGTGELFF
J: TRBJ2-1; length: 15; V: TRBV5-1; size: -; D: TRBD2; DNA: TGCGCCAGCAGCCCCTCGGGACTAGCGCAGGTTGAGCAGTTCTTC; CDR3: CASSPSGLAQVEQFF
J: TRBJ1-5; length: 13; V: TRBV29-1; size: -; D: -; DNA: TGCAGCGTGGCCCCCGGGGGGGGTGGGCCCCAGCATTTT; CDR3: CSVAPGGGGPQHF
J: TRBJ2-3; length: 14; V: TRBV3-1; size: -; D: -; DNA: TGTGCCAGCAGCCCCCGACTAGAAACAGATACGCAGTATTTT; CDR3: CASSPRLETDTQYF
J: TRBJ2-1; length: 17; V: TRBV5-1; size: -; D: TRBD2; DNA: TGCGCCAGCAGCTTGGCCTCGGGGGGAAGCTCCTACAATGAGCAGTTCTTC; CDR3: CASSLASGGSSYNEQFF
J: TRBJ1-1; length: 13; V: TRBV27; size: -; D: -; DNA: TGTGCCAGCACTCCTATAGGGAACACTGAAGCTTTCTTT; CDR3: CASTPIGNTEAFF
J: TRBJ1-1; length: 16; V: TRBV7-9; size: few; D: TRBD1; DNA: TGTGCCAGCAGCTCACCGAGCGGACAGGGTTGGACTGAAGCTTTCTTT; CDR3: CASSSPSGQGWTEAFF
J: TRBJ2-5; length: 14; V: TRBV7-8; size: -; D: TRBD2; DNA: TGTGCCAGCAGCTTCGGGGGGGCGGGGGAGACCCAGTACTTC; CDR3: CASSFGGAGETQYF
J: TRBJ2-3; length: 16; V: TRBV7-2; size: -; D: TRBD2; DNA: TGTGCCAGCAGCTTACTTGCTAGCGGAAACACAGATACGCAGTATTTT; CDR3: CASSLLASGNTDTQYF
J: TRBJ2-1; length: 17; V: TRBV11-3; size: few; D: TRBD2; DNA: TGTGCCAGCAGCTTAGATCGGGCGGGGGAGACCTACAATGAGCAGTTCTTC; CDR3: CASSLDRAGETYNEQFF
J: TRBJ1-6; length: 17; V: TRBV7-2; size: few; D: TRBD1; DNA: TGTGCCAGCAGCTTGGTAATAGGGGGCACGGGGAATTCACCCCTCCACTTT; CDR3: CASSLVIGGTGNSPLHF
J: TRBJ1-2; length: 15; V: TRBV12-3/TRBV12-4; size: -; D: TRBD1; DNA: TGTGCCAGCAGCCCCGGACAGGGGCCGTTCTCTGGCTACACCTTC; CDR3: CASSPGQGPFSGYTF
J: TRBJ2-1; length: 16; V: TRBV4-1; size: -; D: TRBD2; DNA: TGCGCCAGCAGCCAAGATTTAGGCGAACTAGCGAGAGAGCAGTTCTTC; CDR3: CASSQDLGELAREQFF
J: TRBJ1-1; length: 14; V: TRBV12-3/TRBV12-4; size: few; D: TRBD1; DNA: TGTGCCAGCAGTTTGCCAGGGGGCCTCACTGAAGCTTTCTTT; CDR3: CASSLPGGLTEAFF
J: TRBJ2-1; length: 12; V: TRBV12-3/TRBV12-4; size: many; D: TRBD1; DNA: TGTGCCAGCAGCCAGGGGGCTAATGAGCAGTTCTTC; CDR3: CASSQGANEQFF